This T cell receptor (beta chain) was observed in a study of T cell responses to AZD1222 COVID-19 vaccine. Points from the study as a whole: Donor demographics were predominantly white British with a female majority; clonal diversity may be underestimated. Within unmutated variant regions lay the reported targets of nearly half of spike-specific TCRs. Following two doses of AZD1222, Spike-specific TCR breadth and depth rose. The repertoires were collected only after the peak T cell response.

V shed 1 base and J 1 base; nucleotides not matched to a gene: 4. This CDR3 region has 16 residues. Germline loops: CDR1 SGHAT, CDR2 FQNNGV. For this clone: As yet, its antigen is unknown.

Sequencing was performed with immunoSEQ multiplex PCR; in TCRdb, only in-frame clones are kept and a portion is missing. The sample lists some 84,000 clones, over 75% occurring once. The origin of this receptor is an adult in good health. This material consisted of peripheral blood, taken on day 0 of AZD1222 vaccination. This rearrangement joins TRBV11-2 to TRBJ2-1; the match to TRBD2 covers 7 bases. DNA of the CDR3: TGTGCCAGCAGCTTAGCCCCTAGCGGATCCTACAATGAGCAGTTCTTC. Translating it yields CASSLAPSGSYNEQFF.